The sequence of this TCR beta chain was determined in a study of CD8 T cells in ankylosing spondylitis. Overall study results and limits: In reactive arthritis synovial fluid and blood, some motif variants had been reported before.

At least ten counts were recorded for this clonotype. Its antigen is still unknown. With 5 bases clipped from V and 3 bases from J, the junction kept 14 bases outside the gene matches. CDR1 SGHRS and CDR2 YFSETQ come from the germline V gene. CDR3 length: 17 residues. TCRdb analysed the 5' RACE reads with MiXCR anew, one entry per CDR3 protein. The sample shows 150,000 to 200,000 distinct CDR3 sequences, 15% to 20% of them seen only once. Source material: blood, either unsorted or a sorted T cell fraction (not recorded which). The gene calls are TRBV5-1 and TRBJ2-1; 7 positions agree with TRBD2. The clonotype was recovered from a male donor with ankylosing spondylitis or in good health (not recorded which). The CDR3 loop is CASSIGTSGGFYNEQFF. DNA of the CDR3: TGCGCCAGCAGTATTGGGACCTCGGGAGGCTTCTACAATGAGCAGTTCTTC.